This T cell receptor (beta chain) was identified during a study of pediatric ulcerative colitis. Overall study findings and caveats: Repertoires came from total lymphocyte DNA, not specific subsets.

This clone was detected a few times. The antigen is not known. Sequencing was at survey level. TCRdb's table, derived via immunoSEQ multiplex PCR, lists solely in-frame clones and lacks some. The table lists more than 45,000 clones, around 87% of them singletons. The sample comprised blood. This clonotype was sampled from a boy aged 5-17 years who was a control in a study of pediatric ulcerative colitis.

The CDR3 here is CAWSVKTGRGGTEAFF. Written as DNA, the CDR3 is TGTGCCTGGAGTGTAAAAACAGGCAGGGGGGGAACTGAAGCTTTCTTT. V usage is TRBV30 and J usage is TRBJ1-1, with 7 bases that match TRBD1. Germline lookup yields CDR1 GTSNPN and CDR2 SVGIG (reference sequence). V trimming: 0 bases; J trimming: 5 bases; junction bases outside the gene matches: 12. The CDR3 has 16 residues. The variable domain in full, completed from reference TRBV30 and TRBJ1-1, reads SQTIHQWPATLVQPVGSPLSLECTVEGTSNPNLYWYRQAAGRGLQLLFYSVGIGQISSEVPQNLSASRPQDRQFILSSKKLLLSDSGFYLCAWSVKTGRGGTEAFFGQGTRLTVV.